Listed below are T cell receptor beta chains from one sample, sequenced in a study of regulatory T cells in long-lasting Graves disease. In TCRdb, the multiplex PCR reads were re-called with MiXCR into one record per CDR3 protein. The table records approximately 690,000 distinct CDR3 sequences, around 32% of them present only once. The sample in question was peripheral blood mononuclear cells (PBMCs), obtained when the disease was refractory, from a patient treated with antithyroid drugs. The source of these receptors is a female donor with Graves disease. CDR3s include the opening cysteine and the closing phenylalanine or tryptophan. A D gene is named only where the DNA matches it firmly. The size of a clone is reported for some rows only, either as once, few or many, or as a class for expanded clones.

clone size,D gene,J gene,V gene,CDR3 protein,CDR3 DNA
NA,TRBD2,TRBJ2-5,TRBV20-1,CSARAGTSGSLGQETQYF,TGCAGTGCTAGAGCCGGGACTAGCGGGAGTTTGGGGCAAGAGACCCAGTACTTC
many,NA,TRBJ1-5,TRBV28,CASSLASGRRSNQPQHF,TGTGCCAGCAGTTTAGCTAGTGGCAGGAGGAGCAATCAGCCCCAGCATTTT
many,NA,TRBJ1-2,TRBV7-9,CASKGEGEGYTF,TGTGCCAGCAAGGGTGAAGGTGAAGGCTACACCTTC
NA,NA,TRBJ2-2,TRBV6-1,CASSEEATGTLGGTGELFF,TGTGCCAGCAGTGAAGAGGCGACCGGGACCCTAGGCGGCACCGGGGAGCTGTTTTTT
NA,NA,TRBJ1-1,TRBV5-5,CASSPNWAGLAQAEAFF,TGTGCCAGCAGCCCCAACTGGGCGGGCCTAGCCCAGGCTGAAGCTTTCTTT
NA,TRBD1,TRBJ1-5,TRBV7-9,CASSSGGLDQPQHF,TGTGCCAGCAGCTCAGGGGGCTTGGATCAGCCCCAGCATTTT
few,NA,TRBJ1-5,TRBV15,CATSRGGGNQPQHF,TGTGCCACCAGCCGGGGGGGTGGTAATCAGCCCCAGCATTTT
few,TRBD1,TRBJ1-1,TRBV6-1,CAMHRGTVNTEAFF,TGTGCCATGCACAGAGGGACAGTGAACACTGAAGCTTTCTTT
few,NA,TRBJ1-6,TRBV5-5,CASSLSLGSPLHF,TGTGCCAGCAGCTTGTCGCTCGGGTCACCCCTCCACTTT
many,NA,TRBJ1-2,TRBV5-1,CASSPGAGYTF,TGTGCCAGCAGCCCCGGAGCTGGCTACACCTTC
NA,TRBD1,TRBJ1-5,TRBV7-2,CASSSGQPTGQPQHF,TGTGCCAGCAGCTCGGGACAGCCGACCGGTCAGCCCCAGCATTTT
few,NA,TRBJ2-7,TRBV19,CASSVSGPTKYEQYF,TGTGCCAGTAGTGTAAGTGGCCCAACTAAATACGAGCAGTACTTC
NA,NA,TRBJ1-1,TRBV30,CAWTRTGNTEAFF,TGTGCCTGGACCAGGACGGGAAACACTGAAGCTTTCTTT
many,NA,TRBJ2-5,TRBV7-9,CASSLEGPQAQYF,TGTGCCAGCAGCTTAGAGGGTCCCCAGGCCCAGTACTTC
many,NA,TRBJ1-1,TRBV11-2,CASSLAQTLGPNTEAFF,TGTGCCAGCAGCTTAGCCCAGACCTTGGGGCCGAACACTGAAGCTTTCTTT
NA,NA,TRBJ2-2,TRBV7-3,CASSPPNPAAGELFF,TGTGCCAGCAGCCCACCCAACCCGGCGGCCGGGGAGCTGTTTTTT
few,TRBD1,TRBJ1-5,TRBV6-5,CASSYGTGAGQPQHF,TGTGCCAGCAGTTACGGGACAGGGGCTGGTCAGCCCCAGCATTTT
NA,TRBD2,TRBJ2-7,TRBV5-1,CASSLEVAGGPYEQYF,TGCGCCAGCAGCTTGGAGGTAGCGGGAGGGCCTTACGAGCAGTACTTC
NA,NA,TRBJ2-5,TRBV4-1,CASSNGPQETQYF,TGCGCCAGCAGCAACGGCCCCCAAGAGACCCAGTACTTC
NA,TRBD1,TRBJ2-2,TRBV6-6,CASSYSIAAPFAGTGGPGELFF,TGTGCCAGCAGTTACTCGATTGCCGCGCCCTTCGCCGGGACAGGGGGGCCCGGGGAGCTGTTTTTT
many,NA,TRBJ1-5,TRBV7-2,CASSPFGGTSNQPQHF,TGTGCCAGCAGCCCTTTTGGGGGCACGAGCAATCAGCCCCAGCATTTT
NA,NA,TRBJ1-6,TRBV15,CATSRAPQYNSPLHF,TGTGCCACCAGCAGAGCCCCCCAGTATAATTCACCCCTCCACTTT
NA,TRBD1,TRBJ2-6,TRBV12-3/TRBV12-4,CASTQDRLAGANVLTF,TGTGCCAGCACCCAGGACAGGCTCGCTGGGGCCAACGTCCTGACTTTC
NA,TRBD2,TRBJ2-7,TRBV5-5,CASSYRLAGSYEQYF,TGTGCCAGCAGCTACAGACTAGCGGGGAGCTACGAGCAGTACTTC
few,NA,TRBJ1-1,TRBV7-9,CASSYYRSPEAFF,TGTGCCAGCAGCTATTACAGAAGCCCTGAAGCTTTCTTT
NA,NA,TRBJ1-1,TRBV19,CASSGGVRTEAFF,TGTGCCAGTAGCGGAGGGGTTCGCACTGAAGCTTTCTTT
NA,NA,TRBJ2-3,TRBV20-1,CSALTSPGAATDTQYF,TGCAGTGCACTGACGTCCCCAGGGGCCGCGACAGATACGCAGTATTTT
many,NA,TRBJ1-2,TRBV12-3/TRBV12-4,CASTDNYGYTF,TGTGCCAGCACCGATAACTATGGCTACACCTTC
many,NA,TRBJ1-4,TRBV2,CASSELGQEKLFF,TGTGCCAGCAGTGAATTGGGTCAGGAAAAACTGTTTTTT
many,NA,TRBJ1-2,TRBV28,CASSQTPIYGYTF,TGTGCCAGCAGTCAGACACCGATCTATGGCTACACCTTC
many,TRBD1,TRBJ1-3,TRBV29-1,CSVGTGSRNTIYF,TGCAGCGTCGGGACAGGGTCTCGAAACACCATATATTTT
NA,NA,TRBJ1-4,TRBV29-1,CSVEGGGGEKLFF,TGCAGCGTTGAAGGGGGTGGCGGTGAAAAACTGTTTTTT
many,NA,TRBJ1-2,TRBV28,CASSLDRVVTF,TGTGCCAGCAGTCTCGACCGGGTCGTCACCTTC
few,TRBD1,TRBJ1-1,TRBV30,CAAGTGLTEAFF,TGTGCCGCTGGGACAGGGCTCACTGAAGCTTTCTTT
many,NA,TRBJ1-1,TRBV2,CASSERGQLNTEAFF,TGTGCCAGCAGTGAGCGAGGGCAGCTGAACACTGAAGCTTTCTTT